The present TCR beta chain was sequenced within a study of OX40 agonist ivuxolimab in advanced cancers. Study conclusions and caveats: Among patients with partial responses at 0.1-3.0 mg/kg, clonal expansion was among the lowest. At 0.1 to 3.0 mg/kg, CD4+ and CD8+ blood T cells expanded clonally by week 6.

Turning to this clone: Its specificity is unknown.

Sequencing was performed with immunoSEQ multiplex PCR; in TCRdb, only in-frame clones are kept and a portion is missing. The sample lists about 26,000 clones, approximately 91% seen once, with 22% in the top ten. The clonotype was recovered from an adult with an advanced solid tumor such as melanoma, head and neck, liver or kidney cancer. The specimen comprised CD4+ or CD8+ T cells sorted from blood, sampled in a trial of the OX40 agonist ivuxolimab.

The CDR3 loop reads CASSDSGDSYNEQFF. The CDR3 DNA is TGTGCCAGCAGCGATAGCGGCGACTCCTACAATGAGCAGTTCTTC. The chain employs TRBV2 and TRBJ2-1; a possible D gene is TRBD2 (6 bases). CDR1 is SNHLY, CDR2 FYNNEI, per germline. The CDR3 extends over 15 amino acids. V lost 6 bases and J 0 bases, leaving 12 bases between the germline ends.